This TCR beta chain was obtained from a study of vaccination and CD4 T cells after COVID-19. This clonotype appeared a few times. The target antigen is unknown. Sequencing of cultured CD4+ T cell DNA used the Oncomine TCR Beta short-read assay. One entry per CDR3 protein results from TCRdb running MiXCR on the PCR reads. The profile shows fewer than 3,500 distinct CDR3 sequences, about 75% of them singletons. The trim removed 5 bases at V and 4 bases at J, leaving 4 bases unmatched. Germline V gene data show CDR1 as MNHEY and CDR2 as SVGEGT. The CDR3 contains 13 residues. Treatment meaning: 10-day PBMC culture with coronavirus spike peptide pools or control peptides (ViraFEST assay).

This receptor was taken from a human donor who had recovered from COVID-19. Sequences were obtained from CD4+ T cells from blood, cultured in vitro. This chain links TRBV6-2 or TRBV6-3 with TRBJ1-2; 7 bases align to TRBD1. The CDR3 spells CASSDRDGYGYTF. The CDR3 bases are TGTGCCAGCAGTGACAGGGACGGCTATGGCTACACCTTC.